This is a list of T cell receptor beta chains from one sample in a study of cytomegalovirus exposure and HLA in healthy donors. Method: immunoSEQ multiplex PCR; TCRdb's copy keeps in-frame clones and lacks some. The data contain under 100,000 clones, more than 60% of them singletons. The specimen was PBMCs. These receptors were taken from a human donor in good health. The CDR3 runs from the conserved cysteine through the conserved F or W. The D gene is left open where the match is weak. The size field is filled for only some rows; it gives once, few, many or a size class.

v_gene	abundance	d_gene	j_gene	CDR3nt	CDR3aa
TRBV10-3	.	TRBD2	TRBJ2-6	TGTGCCATCAGCAAAACTTTAGCGGGAGATTCTGGGGCCAACGTCCTGACTTTC	CAISKTLAGDSGANVLTF
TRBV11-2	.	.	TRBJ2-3	TGTGCCAGCAGCTTAGATCCCGAGAAAGATACGCAGTATTTT	CASSLDPEKDTQYF
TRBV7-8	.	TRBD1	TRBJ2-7	TGTGCCAGCAGCTTATTTGGGACAGGCTCCTACGAGCAGTACTTC	CASSLFGTGSYEQYF
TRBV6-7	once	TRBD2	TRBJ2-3	TGTGCCAGCAGTTACTCGGGGACTAGCGGGAGGGCTACAGATACGCAGTATTTT	CASSYSGTSGRATDTQYF
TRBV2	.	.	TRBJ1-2	TGTGCCAGCAATGGGGGGACTAACTATGGCTACACCTTC	CASNGGTNYGYTF
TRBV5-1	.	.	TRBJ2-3	TGCGCCAGCAGCTTGGCCCCGGCAGGGCAAGGAGATACGCAGTATTTT	CASSLAPAGQGDTQYF
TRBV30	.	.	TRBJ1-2	TGTGCCTTTTTACTGGATGGCTACACCTTC	CAFLLDGYTF
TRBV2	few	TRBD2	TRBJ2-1	TGTGCCAGTACCGATTTCCGGGAGGGAGTCTTC	CASTDFREGVF
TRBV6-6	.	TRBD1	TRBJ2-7	TGTGCCATCCGGCCGGGACAGGGCTCCTACGAGCAGTACTTC	CAIRPGQGSYEQYF
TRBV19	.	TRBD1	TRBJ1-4	TGTGCCAGTACTACGACAGGGGTAGGGGAAAAACTGTTTTTT	CASTTTGVGEKLFF
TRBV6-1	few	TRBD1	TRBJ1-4	TGTGCCAGCAGTCTAATCGGGACAGGGGGCGAAAAACTGTTTTTT	CASSLIGTGGEKLFF
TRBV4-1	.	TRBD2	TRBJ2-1	TGCGCCAGCAGCCAAGAGGGTGACGGGGGGATGAATGAGCAGTTCTTC	CASSQEGDGGMNEQFF
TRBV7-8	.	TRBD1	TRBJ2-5	TGTGCCAGCAGCTGGGGACAGGCCCGCCAAGAGACCCAGTACTTC	CASSWGQARQETQYF
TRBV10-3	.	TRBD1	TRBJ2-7	TGTGCCACGCAGGGACAGGGGGCTTACGAGCAGTACTTC	CATQGQGAYEQYF
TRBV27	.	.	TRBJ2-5	TGTGCCAGCAGTTTATCGCAGGGGCACCAGACCCAGTACTTC	CASSLSQGHQTQYF
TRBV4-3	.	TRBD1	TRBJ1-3	TGCGCCAGCAGCCGGATTCCGGGACAGGGGGTTGGAAACACCATATATTTT	CASSRIPGQGVGNTIYF
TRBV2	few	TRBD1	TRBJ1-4	TGTGCCAGCAGCACGGGACAGGGATTAACTAATGAAAAACTGTTTTTT	CASSTGQGLTNEKLFF
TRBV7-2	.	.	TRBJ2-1	TGTGCCAGCAGCTTAACAGGGAGCTCCTACAATGAGCAGTTCTTC	CASSLTGSSYNEQFF
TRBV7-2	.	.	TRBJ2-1	TGTGCCAGCAGCTTAGCCCCGAGCGCCTACAATGAGCAGTTCTTC	CASSLAPSAYNEQFF
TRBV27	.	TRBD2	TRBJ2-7	TGTGCCAGCAGTGGCGGGAGAAGGTCCTACGAGCAGTACTTC	CASSGGRRSYEQYF
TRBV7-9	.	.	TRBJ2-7	TGTGCCAGCAGCCGACAGGCAAACTCCTACGAGCAGTACTTC	CASSRQANSYEQYF
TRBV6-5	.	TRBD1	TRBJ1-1	TGTGCCAAGGAAAACAGGGGGGCAGCCACTGAAGCTTTCTTT	CAKENRGAATEAFF
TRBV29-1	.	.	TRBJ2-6	TGCAGCGTTGTCTTACTGACAGGTATCCGTCCTGGGGCCAACGTCCTGACTTTC	CSVVLLTGIRPGANVLTF
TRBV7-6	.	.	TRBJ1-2	TGTGCCAGCAGCTCGACGGACACGTCCTATGGCTACACCTTC	CASSSTDTSYGYTF
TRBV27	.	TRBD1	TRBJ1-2	TGTGCCAGCAGACCACTACGACAGGGGGGCTACACCTTC	CASRPLRQGGYTF
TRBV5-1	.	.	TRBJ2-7	TGCGCCAGCAGCCTGGGGCAGGGAAGCTCCTACGAGCAGTACTTC	CASSLGQGSSYEQYF
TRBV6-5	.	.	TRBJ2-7	TGTGCCAGCAGCCCCACAACCCAATCCTACGAGCAGTACTTC	CASSPTTQSYEQYF
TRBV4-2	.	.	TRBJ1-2	TGTGCCAGCAGCCAAGATGGTGACAGGAATCTTAGGGGCTACACCTTC	CASSQDGDRNLRGYTF
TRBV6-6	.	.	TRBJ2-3	TGTGCCAGCAGTTACCGAAGGGGCGAGGGCACAGATACGCAGTATTTT	CASSYRRGEGTDTQYF
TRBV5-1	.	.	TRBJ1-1	TGCGCCAGCAGCTCAGGGACACCGAACACTGAAGCTTTCTTT	CASSSGTPNTEAFF
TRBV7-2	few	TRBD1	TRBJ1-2	TGTGCCAGCAGCCCTCGACAGGGGGCGTTGTATGGCTACACCTTC	CASSPRQGALYGYTF
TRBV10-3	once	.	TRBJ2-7	TGTGCCATCAGCCAACAGGGCCTCTCCTACGAGCAGTACTTC	CAISQQGLSYEQYF
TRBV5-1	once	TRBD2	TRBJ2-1	TGCGCCAGCAGCTCACAAGGACTAGCGGGTTTTGATGAGCAGTTCTTC	CASSSQGLAGFDEQFF